This entry is about one T cell receptor beta chain. Its matching antigen is unknown. Germline CDR1 SGHKS, CDR2 YYEKEE (reference sequence). J was trimmed by 0 bases and V by 10 bases; bases with no gene match: 5. The CDR3 runs 15 residues. The source of the sample is a study of cytomegalovirus exposure and HLA in healthy donors. Study context: Of all 400 or so donors who were genotyped, 75% to 85% belonged to the Caucasian-associated ancestry cluster.

It was with 60 Vbeta and 13 Jbeta primers that the PCR ran. Libraries were prepared by immunoSEQ multiplex PCR; TCRdb keeps only in-frame clonotypes and omits some of them. The sample holds some 180,000 clones; roughly 80% are singletons and the top ten take around 3.6%. Study findings and constraints: For presence/absence analyses, sequencing depth was assumed to be roughly uniform across donors. Indistinguishability led to the exclusion of some V segments, TRBV6-2 and TRBV6-3 included. In an earlier analysis, productive rearrangement rates for most beta V segments clustered near 90% or 30%.

The sequence was obtained from a man in his forties in good health and CMV-seropositive. The V gene is TRBV5-5, the J gene TRBJ2-5; 14 bases line up with TRBD2. Source material: PBMCs. DNA for the CDR3: TGTGCCTCCGCGACTAGCGGGAGGGACCAAGAGACCCAGTACTTC. This translates into CASATSGRDQETQYF. Filled out from reference TRBV5-5 and TRBJ2-5, the complete variable domain reads DAGVTQSPTHLIKTRGQQVTLRCSPISGHKSVSWYQQVLGQGPQFIFQYYEKEERGRGNFPDRFSARQFPNYSSELNVNALLLGDSALYLCASATSGRDQETQYFGPGTRLLVL.